This T cell receptor beta chain emerged from a study of CD8 T cells in Susac syndrome. Across the study: Sequenced Susac syndrome patients included five or six with clinically active disease and eight in remission. The Susac syndrome patients were therapy-naive, on corticosteroids, or on intravenous immunoglobulin alone at blood draw.

Random hexamers were used to reverse transcribe the RNA input (roughly 0.5 to 1 ug). The authors amplified TCR beta CDR3 across 54 Vbeta and 13 Jbeta using immunoSEQ multiplex PCR. MiXCR, run by TCRdb on the immunoSEQ multiplex PCR reads, gives a single entry per CDR3 protein. The sample lists around 170,000 distinct CDR3 sequences; 94% were seen once. The V end was cut by 4 bases, the J end by 8 bases, with 15 bases between. This CDR3 is 14 amino acids long. The J gene is TRBJ2-1, the V gene TRBV23-1, with D uncertain. TRBV23-1 is classed as an ORF, of uncertain function. Sequences were obtained from CD4+ T cells from PBMCs. The sequence was obtained from a human donor with Susac syndrome. The DNA for the CDR3 is TGCGCCAGCAGTCCCGGACCGGCCTGGGATGAGCAGTTCTTC. Protein sequence: CASSPGPAWDEQFF.